The rows below give T cell receptor beta chains drawn from one sample of a study of T cell clones after liver transplantation. TCRdb keeps only in-frame clones here, not all; method: immunoSEQ multiplex PCR. The top ten clones hold 0.9% to 1% of a sample with 70,000 or so clones, about 92% of them seen once. The specimen comprised CD4+ T cells from blood, sampled less than 26 months after liver transplant. The receptors derive from a human patient who received a liver transplant. Some T cells may be transferred from the graft donor. CDR3s include the opening cysteine and the closing phenylalanine or tryptophan. The D gene is left open where the match is weak. The listing skips clone size in some rows; elsewhere it reads once, few, many or a size class.

abundance	j_gene	d_gene	v_gene	CDR3aa	CDR3nt
-	TRBJ1-3	TRBD1	TRBV7-6	CASSLRGTVRSGNTIYF	TGTGCCAGCAGCTTGAGGGGGACAGTCCGCTCTGGAAACACCATATATTTT
-	TRBJ2-5	-	TRBV7-3	CASSLVRGGETQYF	TGTGCCAGCAGCTTAGTCAGGGGGGGCGAGACCCAGTACTTC
-	TRBJ2-3	TRBD1	TRBV7-6	CASSLAGQGSTDTQYF	TGTGCCAGCAGCTTAGCGGGACAGGGGAGCACAGATACGCAGTATTTT
-	TRBJ1-1	-	TRBV18	CASSTTGNTEAFF	TGTGCCAGCTCCACGACAGGGAACACTGAAGCTTTCTTT
-	TRBJ2-3	-	TRBV5-1	CASSLGPPDTQYF	TGCGCCAGCAGCTTGGGTCCCCCAGATACGCAGTATTTT
-	TRBJ1-1	-	TRBV6-1	CASTERGGGGREAFF	TGTGCCAGCACTGAGCGAGGTGGCGGGGGCCGCGAAGCTTTCTTT
-	TRBJ1-2	TRBD1	TRBV2	CASSEALQMLDRPIPGYTF	TGTGCCAGCAGTGAAGCGCTTCAGATGTTGGACAGGCCTATTCCTGGCTACACCTTC
once	TRBJ1-2	TRBD1	TRBV5-1	CASSLNRGGRDGYTF	TGCGCCAGCAGCTTGAACAGGGGGGGTCGTGATGGCTACACCTTC
-	TRBJ2-2	-	TRBV5-4	CASSPGASGELFF	TGTGCCAGCAGTCCGGGGGCGTCCGGGGAGCTGTTTTTT
-	TRBJ2-5	TRBD1	TRBV19	CASSTSGTGMETQYF	TGTGCCAGTAGTACCTCCGGGACAGGGATGGAGACCCAGTACTTC
-	TRBJ1-2	-	TRBV5-5	CASSTPDGSGYTF	TGTGCCAGCAGCACCCCGGACGGCTCTGGCTACACCTTC
-	TRBJ2-7	TRBD1	TRBV7-3	CASSPFSATGRFEQYF	TGTGCCAGCAGCCCCTTCTCGGCGACAGGGCGGTTTGAGCAGTACTTC
-	TRBJ2-2	-	TRBV18	CASSPPPGEANTGELFF	TGTGCCAGCTCACCACCACCAGGGGAGGCGAACACCGGGGAGCTGTTTTTT
-	TRBJ2-3	TRBD1	TRBV18	CASSPRDRVSTDTQYF	TGTGCCAGCTCTCCCCGGGACAGGGTGAGCACAGATACGCAGTATTTT
-	TRBJ2-1	-	TRBV11-2	CASSLDSENEQFF	TGTGCCAGCAGCTTAGATAGCGAAAATGAGCAGTTCTTC
-	TRBJ1-1	-	TRBV5-1	CASSARGDTEAFF	TGCGCCAGCAGCGCAAGGGGGGACACTGAAGCTTTCTTT
-	TRBJ1-4	-	TRBV7-9	CASSLQATNEKLFF	TGTGCCAGCAGCTTGCAGGCAACTAATGAAAAACTGTTTTTT